This passage covers 11 T cell receptor beta chains from one sample sequenced in a study of T cell repertoires in cytomegalovirus infection. These TCRs are of unknown antigen specificity. Using its own MiXCR run on the reads, TCRdb lists one record per CDR3 protein. Among fewer than 1,000,000 distinct CDR3 sequences listed, approximately 30% were seen once. The specimen comprised cultured CD8+ T cells from PBMCs, sampled from culture after CMV antigen stimulation. The receptors come from a human donor in good health (CMV status not recorded). Some clones in this sample may be carry-over from other donors' samples.

This clonotype was detected a few times. This chain links TRBV7-2 with TRBJ1-6; 7 positions agree with TRBD1. V was clipped by 3 bases and J by 7 bases; unmatched bases: 6. Germline assignment: CDR1 SGHTA and CDR2 FQGNSA. The CDR3 covers 15 residues. CDR3 DNA sequence: TGTGCCAGCAGCTTTCGGGACAGCTTGAATTCACCCCTCCACTTT. It yields the protein CASSFRDSLNSPLHF. The variable domain in full, completed from reference TRBV7-2 and TRBJ1-6, reads GAGVSQSPSNKVTEKGKDVELRCDPISGHTALYWYRQSLGQGLEFLIYFQGNSAPDKSGLPSDRFSAERTGGSVSTLTIQRTQQEDSAVYLCASSFRDSLNSPLHFGNGTRLTVT.

This clonotype was detected a few times. The chain links TRBV6-1 to TRBJ2-5; no clear D gene. This CDR3 is built from 16 residues. Germline V lookup: CDR1 MNHNS, CDR2 SASEGT. Trimming removed 3 bases from V and 5 bases from J, with 19 bases in between. CDR3 protein: CASSEEWAGLKETQYF. The CDR3 nucleotides read TGTGCCAGCAGTGAGGAGTGGGCAGGATTGAAGGAGACCCAGTACTTC.

This clonotype was recorded many times. This chain links TRBV7-8 with TRBJ2-4; D is ambiguous. Trimming cost V 6 bases and J 0 bases, with 12 bases left between them. Per the germline V gene, CDR1 is SGHVS and CDR2 is FQNEAQ. This CDR3 contains 15 residues. CDR3 protein: CASSSTDRAKNIQYF. CDR3 in DNA: TGTGCCAGCAGTTCCACAGACCGAGCCAAAAACATTCAGTACTTC.

A few counts support this clonotype. The chain is built from TRBV7-9 and TRBJ1-1; D unclear. Deletions cut 5 bases from V and 6 bases from J, with 13 bases between. The CDR3 is 13 residues long. Germline V gene sequence: CDR1 SEHNR, CDR2 FQNEAQ (reference sequence). The chain's CDR3 is CASSLMLRAEAFF. Written as DNA, the CDR3 is TGTGCCAGCAGCCTGATGTTGCGGGCTGAAGCTTTCTTT.

This clonotype was seen only a few times. In DNA, the CDR3 is TGTGCCAGCAGCTTAGATCCCGGGGAGTTGGATGAGCAGTTCTTC. The encoded protein is CASSLDPGELDEQFF. This sequence joins TRBV11-2 and TRBJ2-1, with D possibly TRBD2 on 5 matching bases. Germline assignment: CDR1 SGHAT and CDR2 FQNNGV. The V and J ends lost 0 bases and 8 bases respectively, with 14 bases between them. The CDR3 covers 15 residues.

The chain couples TRBV27 to TRBJ2-1, with D perhaps matching TRBD1 or TRBD2 (5 bases each). There are 14 residues in the CDR3. CDR1 is MNHEY and CDR2 is SMNVEV in the germline V gene (reference sequence). V was pared by 6 bases and J by 3 bases, with 12 bases between. CDR3 nucleotides: TGTGCCAGCAGGGGGGAAGGGTTCTACAATGAGCAGTTCTTC. Residues: CASRGEGFYNEQFF.

This clonotype was seen a handful of times. This sequence joins TRBV4-1 and TRBJ1-1; D remains ambiguous. CDR1 and CDR2 from the germline V gene are MGHRA and YSYEKL. Trimming removed 1 base from V and 1 base from J, with 7 bases in between. The CDR3 totals 14 residues. Here the CDR3 reads CASSQADENTEAFF. The CDR3 DNA follows: TGCGCCAGCAGCCAAGCGGATGAGAACACTGAAGCTTTCTTT.

The V and J genes are TRBV6-1 and TRBJ2-3; weak D call: TRBD1 (5 bases). Trimming removed 4 bases from V and 3 bases from J, with 5 bases in between. The CDR3 runs to 12 residues. CDR1 and CDR2 (germline): MNHNS, SASEGT. The CDR3 DNA sequence: TGTGCCAGCAGTGGACAGACAGATACGCAGTATTTT. Its protein product is CASSGQTDTQYF.

Written as DNA, the CDR3 is TGCAGCTTTCGGGGGGAGACCCAGTACTTC. Translating gives CSFRGETQYF. This chain uses TRBV29-1 with TRBJ2-5, with D possibly being TRBD2 (6 bases). Germline loops: CDR1 SQVTM, CDR2 ANQGSEA. The CDR3 covers 10 residues. Deletions cut 8 bases from V and 5 bases from J, with 9 bases between.

This clonotype was seen a few times. This chain joins TRBV4-1 and TRBJ1-3; D might be TRBD1 (6 bases). Trimming shortened V by 11 bases and J by 0 bases, and 11 bases separated the two germline ends. The CDR3 sequence is 13 residues long. Looked up from germline, CDR1 is MGHRA and CDR2 is YSYEKL. CDR3 protein: CACGQLSGNTIYF. DNA of the CDR3: TGCGCCTGCGGACAGCTCTCTGGAAACACCATATATTTT.

The rearrangement links TRBV7-6 to TRBJ2-3; 13 bases agree with TRBD2. The CDR3 is 17 amino acids. The junction had 3 bases not matched to a gene; V was cut back by 3 bases and J by 0 bases. The germline V gene encodes CDR1 SGHVS and CDR2 FNYEAQ. The CDR3 protein is CASSFRLAGGSTDTQYF. The CDR3 nucleotides read TGTGCCAGCAGCTTCCGACTAGCGGGGGGAAGCACAGATACGCAGTATTTT.